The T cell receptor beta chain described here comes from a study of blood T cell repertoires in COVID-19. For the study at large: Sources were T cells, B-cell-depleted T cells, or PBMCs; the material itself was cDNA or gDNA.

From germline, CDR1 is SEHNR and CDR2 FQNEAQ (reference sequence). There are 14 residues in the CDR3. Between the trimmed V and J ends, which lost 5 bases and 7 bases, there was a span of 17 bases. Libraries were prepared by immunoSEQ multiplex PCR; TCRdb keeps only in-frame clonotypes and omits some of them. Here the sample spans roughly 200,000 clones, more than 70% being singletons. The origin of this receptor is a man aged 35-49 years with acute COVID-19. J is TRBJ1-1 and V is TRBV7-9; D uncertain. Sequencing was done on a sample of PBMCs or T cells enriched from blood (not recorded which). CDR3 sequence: CASSPRNELVEAFF. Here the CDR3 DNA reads TGTGCCAGCAGCCCCCGCAACGAGTTAGTTGAAGCTTTCTTT.